This record concerns one T cell receptor (beta chain) sequence. Its matching antigen is unknown. The data belong to a study of cytomegalovirus exposure and HLA in healthy donors. Study-level results: Most sequenced TCRs were rare (though some public TCRs occurred in many donors). In vitro work confirmed that a few CMV-associated chains recognize CMV antigens. A list of 150 or so TCR beta chains associated with cytomegalovirus was given.

This CDR3 spans 17 amino acids. The V segment lost 4 bases and the J segment 3 bases; nucleotides outside the gene matches: 8. Germline V gene lookup returns CDR1 SGHTA and CDR2 FQGNSA. Sequencing was performed with immunoSEQ multiplex PCR; in TCRdb, only in-frame clones are kept and a portion is missing. The data hold 150,000 to 200,000 clones, with roughly 82% observed a single time. A 120-subject validation cohort, separate from the 666-subject first cohort, supplied the donors. Sequencing used PBMCs. V and J are TRBV7-2 and TRBJ2-5, with 13 bases lining up with TRBD2. The TCR sequence derives from a young man in good health and CMV-seropositive. CDR3: CASSSFGTSGVKETQYF. The CDR3, as DNA: TGTGCCAGCAGCTCATTCGGGACTAGCGGGGTAAAAGAGACCCAGTACTTC.